This T cell receptor (beta chain) came from a study of T cell repertoires in cytomegalovirus infection. Study context: Based on public TCR beta signatures, there were indications of CMV infection and of a matching HLA type.

TCRdb independently ran MiXCR on the reads; one entry per CDR3 protein. The sample has about 260,000 distinct CDR3 sequences, 9.1% seen once; the top ten hold roughly 15%. Concerning this clonotype itself: Its specificity is unknown.

The study's findings and limits: Individuals carrying CMV plus the relevant HLA were identified by cumulative frequency of public TCR beta families.

The V end lost 5 bases, the J end lost 4 bases, and 26 bases lay between the germline ends. The V gene's germline CDR1 is MNHEY and CDR2 SVGEGT. The CDR3 length is 18 residues. This chain uses TRBV6-2 or TRBV6-3 with TRBJ1-2, with D perhaps TRBD1 (6 bases). The sample was PBMCs. This receptor was taken from a human donor in good health (CMV status not recorded). Some clones in this sample may be carry-over from other donors' samples. CDR3 nucleotide sequence: TGTGCCAGCAGTCTCAGCACCGAAATGCAGGGGTTTCTCTATGGCTACACCTTC. This encodes CASSLSTEMQGFLYGYTF.